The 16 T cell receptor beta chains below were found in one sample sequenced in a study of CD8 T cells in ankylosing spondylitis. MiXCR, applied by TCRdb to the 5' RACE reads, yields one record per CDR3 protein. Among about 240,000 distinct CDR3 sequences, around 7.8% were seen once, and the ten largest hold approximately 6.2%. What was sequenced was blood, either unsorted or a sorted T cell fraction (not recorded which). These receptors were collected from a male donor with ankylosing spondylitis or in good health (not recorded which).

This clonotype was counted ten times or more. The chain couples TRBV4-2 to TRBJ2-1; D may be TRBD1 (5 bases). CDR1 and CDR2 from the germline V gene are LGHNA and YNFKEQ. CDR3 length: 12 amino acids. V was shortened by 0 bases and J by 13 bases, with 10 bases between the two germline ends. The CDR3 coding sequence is TGTGCCAGCAGCCAAGATCAGGGTTTTCAGTTCTTC. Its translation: CASSQDQGFQFF.

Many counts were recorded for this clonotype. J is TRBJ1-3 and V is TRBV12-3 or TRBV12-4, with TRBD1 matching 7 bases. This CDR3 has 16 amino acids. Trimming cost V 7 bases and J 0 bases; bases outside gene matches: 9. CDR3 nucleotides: TGTGCCAGCACCCTTAAGCGGGACAGCTCTGGAAACACCATATATTTT. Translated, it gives CASTLKRDSSGNTIYF.

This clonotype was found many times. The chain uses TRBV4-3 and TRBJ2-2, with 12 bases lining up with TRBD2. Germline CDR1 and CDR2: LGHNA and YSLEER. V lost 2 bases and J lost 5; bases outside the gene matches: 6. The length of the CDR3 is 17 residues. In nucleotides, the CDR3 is TGCGCCAGCAGCCAATTCGAGGGGACTAGCGGGACCGGGGAGCTGTTTTTT. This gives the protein CASSQFEGTSGTGELFF.

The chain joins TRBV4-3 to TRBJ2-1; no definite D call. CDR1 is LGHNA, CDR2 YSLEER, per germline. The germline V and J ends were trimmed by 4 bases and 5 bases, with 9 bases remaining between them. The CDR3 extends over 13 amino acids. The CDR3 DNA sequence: TGCGCCAGCAGCCGAGTACCAAACAATGAGCAGTTCTTC. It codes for CASSRVPNNEQFF.

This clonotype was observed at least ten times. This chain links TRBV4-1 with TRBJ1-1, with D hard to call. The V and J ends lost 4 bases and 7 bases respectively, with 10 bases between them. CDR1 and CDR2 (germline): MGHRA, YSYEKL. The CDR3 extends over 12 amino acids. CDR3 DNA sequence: TGCGCCAGCAGCCGGAGGATGGATGAAGCTTTCTTT. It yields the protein CASSRRMDEAFF.

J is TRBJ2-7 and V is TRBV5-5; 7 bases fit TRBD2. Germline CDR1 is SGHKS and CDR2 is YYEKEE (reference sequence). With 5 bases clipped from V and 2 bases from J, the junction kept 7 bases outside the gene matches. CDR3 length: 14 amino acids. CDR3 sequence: CASSVLAGPYEQYF. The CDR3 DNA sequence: TGTGCCAGCAGTGTTTTAGCGGGTCCCTACGAGCAGTACTTC.

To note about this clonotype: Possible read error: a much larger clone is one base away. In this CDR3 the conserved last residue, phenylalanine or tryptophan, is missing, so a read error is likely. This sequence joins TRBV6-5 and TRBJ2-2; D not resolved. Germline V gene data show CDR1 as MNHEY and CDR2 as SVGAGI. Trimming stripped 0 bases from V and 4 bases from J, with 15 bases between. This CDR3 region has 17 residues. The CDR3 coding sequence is TGTGCCAGCAGTTACTCCCAGTGGGCGCATGGCACCGGGGAGCTGTTTTCT. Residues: CASSYSQWAHGTGELFS.

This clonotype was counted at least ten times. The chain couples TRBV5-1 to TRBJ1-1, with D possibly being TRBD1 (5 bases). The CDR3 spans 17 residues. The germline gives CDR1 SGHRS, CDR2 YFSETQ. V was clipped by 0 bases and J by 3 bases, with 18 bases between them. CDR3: CASSLGGTTPRDTEAFF. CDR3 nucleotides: TGCGCCAGCAGCTTGGGAGGGACGACTCCTAGGGACACTGAAGCTTTCTTT.

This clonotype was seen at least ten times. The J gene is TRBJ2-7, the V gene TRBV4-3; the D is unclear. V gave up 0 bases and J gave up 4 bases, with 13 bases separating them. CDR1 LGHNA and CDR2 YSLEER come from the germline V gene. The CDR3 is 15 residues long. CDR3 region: CASSQDREYGYEQYF. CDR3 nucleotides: TGCGCCAGCAGCCAAGATAGGGAATACGGGTACGAGCAGTACTTC.

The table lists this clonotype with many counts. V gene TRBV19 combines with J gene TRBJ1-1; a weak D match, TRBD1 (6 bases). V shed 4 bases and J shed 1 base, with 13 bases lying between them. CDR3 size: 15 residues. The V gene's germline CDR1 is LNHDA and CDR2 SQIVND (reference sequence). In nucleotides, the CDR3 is TGTGCCAGTAGTAACCAACCGACAGGGAACACTGAAGCTTTCTTT. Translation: CASSNQPTGNTEAFF. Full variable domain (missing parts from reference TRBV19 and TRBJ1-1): DGGITQSPKYLFRKEGQNVTLSCEQNLNHDAMYWYRQDPGQGLRLIYYSQIVNDFQKGDIAEGYSVSREKKESFPLTVTSAQKNPTAFYLCASSNQPTGNTEAFFGQGTRLTVV.

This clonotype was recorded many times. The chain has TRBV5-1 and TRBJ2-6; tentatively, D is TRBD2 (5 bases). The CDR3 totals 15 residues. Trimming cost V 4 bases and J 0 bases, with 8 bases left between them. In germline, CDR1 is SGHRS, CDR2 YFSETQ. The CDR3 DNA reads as TGCGCCAGCAGCCCGGCGGGCTCTGGGGCCAACGTCCTGACTTTC. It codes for CASSPAGSGANVLTF.

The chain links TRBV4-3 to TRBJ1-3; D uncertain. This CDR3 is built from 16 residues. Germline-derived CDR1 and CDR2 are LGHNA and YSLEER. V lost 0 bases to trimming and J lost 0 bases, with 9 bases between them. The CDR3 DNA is TGCGCCAGCAGCCAAGATCTGGAGGGCTCTGGAAACACCATATATTTT. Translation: CASSQDLEGSGNTIYF.

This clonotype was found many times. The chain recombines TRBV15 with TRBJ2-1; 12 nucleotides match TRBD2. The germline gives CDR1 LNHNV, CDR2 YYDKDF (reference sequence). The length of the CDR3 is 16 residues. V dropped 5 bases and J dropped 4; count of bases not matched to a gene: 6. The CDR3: CATSAPLAGGYNEQFF. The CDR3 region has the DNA TGTGCCACCAGCGCCCCACTAGCGGGAGGTTACAATGAGCAGTTCTTC.

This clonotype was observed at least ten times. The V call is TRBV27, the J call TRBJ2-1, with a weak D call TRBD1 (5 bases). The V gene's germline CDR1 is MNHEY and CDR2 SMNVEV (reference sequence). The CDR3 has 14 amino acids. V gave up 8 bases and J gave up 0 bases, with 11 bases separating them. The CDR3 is CASGQGPSYNEQFF. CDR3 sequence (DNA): TGTGCCAGCGGCCAGGGCCCCTCCTACAATGAGCAGTTCTTC.

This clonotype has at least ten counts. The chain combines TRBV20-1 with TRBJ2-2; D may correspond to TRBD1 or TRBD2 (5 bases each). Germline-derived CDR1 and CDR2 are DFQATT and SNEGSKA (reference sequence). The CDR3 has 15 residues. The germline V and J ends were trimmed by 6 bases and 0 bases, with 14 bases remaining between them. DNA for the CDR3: TGCAGTGCCATACGGGGACCCCCGAACACCGGGGAGCTGTTTTTT. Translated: CSAIRGPPNTGELFF.

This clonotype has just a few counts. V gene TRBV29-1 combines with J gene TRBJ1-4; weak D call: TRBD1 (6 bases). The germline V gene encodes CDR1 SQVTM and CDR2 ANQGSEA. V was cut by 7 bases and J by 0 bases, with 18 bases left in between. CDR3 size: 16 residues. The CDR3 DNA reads TGCAGCGCTACTAGGACAGCTAGTTCAACTAATGAAAAACTGTTTTTT. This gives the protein CSATRTASSTNEKLFF. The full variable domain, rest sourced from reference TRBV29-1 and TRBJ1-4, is SAVISQKPSRDICQRGTSLTIQCQVDSQVTMMFWYRQQPGQSLTLIATANQGSEATYESGFVIDKFPISRPNLTFSTLTVSNMSPEDSSIYLCSATRTASSTNEKLFFGSGTQLSVL.